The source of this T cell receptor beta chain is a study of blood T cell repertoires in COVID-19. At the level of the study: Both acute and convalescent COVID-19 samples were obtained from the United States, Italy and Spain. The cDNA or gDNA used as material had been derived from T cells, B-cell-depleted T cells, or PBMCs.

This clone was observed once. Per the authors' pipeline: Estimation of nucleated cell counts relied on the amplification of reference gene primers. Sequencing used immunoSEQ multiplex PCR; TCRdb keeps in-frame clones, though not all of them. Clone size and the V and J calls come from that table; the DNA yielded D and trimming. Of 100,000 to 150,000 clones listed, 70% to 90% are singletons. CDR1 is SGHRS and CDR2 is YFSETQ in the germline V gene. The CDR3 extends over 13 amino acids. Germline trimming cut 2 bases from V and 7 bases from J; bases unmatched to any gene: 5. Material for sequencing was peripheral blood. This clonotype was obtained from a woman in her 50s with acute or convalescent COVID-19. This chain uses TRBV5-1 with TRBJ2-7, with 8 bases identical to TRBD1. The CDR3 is CASSFGQGREQYF. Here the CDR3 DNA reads TGCGCCAGCAGCTTCGGACAGGGTCGGGAGCAGTACTTC.